These 28 T cell receptor beta chains came from one sample sequenced in a study of T-cell memory formation after mild COVID-19 (dated by TCRdb to about 2021). The method behind the library was 5' RACE. The sequencing machine was an Illumina NovaSeq 6000. TCRdb trimmed public reads at Q25 via fastp, called clones via MiXCR and kept in-frame beta chains. One record per CDR3 amino acid sequence lists the most common genes and DNA. The sample table records around 510,000 distinct CDR3 sequences; about 20% of these occur just once. The ten largest clones take up about 8.4% of the sample. The source material was PBMCs or a T cell subset sorted from them (not recorded which). The receptors were gathered from an adult woman who had mild COVID-19 (a few samples of this study predate the infection). The sample titles of this study are shuffled in the database, so cell type and time point are left out; the donor was told from shared clones.

This clonotype has just a few counts. This sequence joins TRBV7-9 and TRBJ2-3; 12 nucleotides align to TRBD2. Unmatched junction bases numbered 3, after V lost 5 bases and J lost 9 bases. This CDR3 is built from 13 residues. The germline V gene has CDR1 SEHNR and CDR2 FQNEAQ (reference sequence). For the CDR3, the DNA is TGTGCCAGCAGCCCTGGGACTAGCGGGACGCAGTATTTT. Protein: CASSPGTSGTQYF.

This clonotype was seen more than once but under ten times. J is TRBJ1-6 and V is TRBV6-5; unclear D gene. The CDR3 loop spans 18 amino acids. Germline CDR1 is MNHEY and CDR2 is SVGAGI. The V gene lost 7 bases and the J gene lost 0 bases, with 19 bases spanning the gap. CDR3 residues: CASKPTWTTSSYNSPLHF. The CDR3 DNA reads as TGTGCCAGCAAACCCACCTGGACCACAAGCTCCTATAATTCACCCCTCCACTTT.

CDR3 DNA sequence: TGTGCCTGGAGTCCGCCGGCCGCTGGCTACGAGCAGTACTTC. It translates to CAWSPPAAGYEQYF. This chain connects TRBV30 to TRBJ2-7; unclear D gene. V dropped 2 bases and J dropped 3 bases, with 14 bases sitting between them. CDR3 size: 14 residues. CDR1 is GTSNPN, CDR2 SVGIG, per germline (reference sequence).

The rearrangement uses TRBV5-1 and TRBJ2-7, with a weak D call TRBD1 (6 bases). Trimming cost V 2 bases and J 6 bases, with 18 bases left between them. The germline V gene encodes CDR1 SGHRS and CDR2 YFSETQ. This CDR3 is 15 amino acids long. DNA of the CDR3: TGCGCCAGCAGCTTACAGGGCGGAGGAAATAGCGAGCAGTACTTC. Protein: CASSLQGGGNSEQYF.

A few counts support this clonotype. The rearrangement links TRBV3-1 to TRBJ2-1; TRBD2 matches at 9 bases. This CDR3 region has 16 residues. Trimming cost V 2 bases and J 2 bases; bases outside gene matches: 4. In germline, CDR1 is LGHDT, CDR2 YNNKEL (reference sequence). CDR3 loop: CASSQIAGVPYNEQFF. The DNA of the CDR3 is TGTGCCAGCAGCCAAATAGCGGGAGTGCCCTACAATGAGCAGTTCTTC.

This clonotype was seen a handful of times. This chain joins TRBV7-9 and TRBJ2-7, with a weak D call TRBD2 (5 bases). Germline values: CDR1 SEHNR, CDR2 FQNEAQ (reference sequence). The CDR3 runs to 13 residues. The V gene lost 5 bases and the J gene lost 5 bases, with 13 bases spanning the gap. CDR3 DNA sequence: TGTGCCAGCAGCACCTGGTCGGGGAACGAGCAGTACTTC. This encodes CASSTWSGNEQYF. The whole variable domain, filled in from reference TRBV7-9 and TRBJ2-7, reads DTGVSQNPRHKITKRGQNVTFRCDPISEHNRLYWYRQTLGQGPEFLTYFQNEAQLEKSRLLSDRFSAERPKGSFSTLEIQRTEQGDSAMYLCASSTWSGNEQYFGPGTRLTVT.

CDR3 protein: CASSSPSSGRTVFYTDTQYF. The CDR3 DNA reads as TGTGCCAGCAGCTCCCCGTCAAGCGGGAGGACCGTATTCTACACAGATACGCAGTATTTT. The chain has TRBV6-2 or TRBV6-3 and TRBJ2-3; 9 nucleotides agree with TRBD2. The V segment lost 6 bases and the J segment 2 bases; nucleotides outside the gene matches: 21. The CDR3 totals 20 residues. Per germline, CDR1 MNHEY and CDR2 SVGEGT.

The V call is TRBV29-1, the J call TRBJ1-1; D gene unclear. CDR1 SQVTM and CDR2 ANQGSEA come from the germline V gene. Between the trimmed V and J ends, which lost 5 bases and 4 bases, there was a span of 8 bases. The CDR3 has 11 amino acids. The CDR3 spells CSVWEPTEAFF. In nucleotides, the CDR3 is TGCAGCGTTTGGGAACCCACTGAAGCTTTCTTT. Full variable domain (rest looked up from reference TRBV29-1 and TRBJ1-1): SAVISQKPSRDICQRGTSLTIQCQVDSQVTMMFWYRQQPGQSLTLIATANQGSEATYESGFVIDKFPISRPNLTFSTLTVSNMSPEDSSIYLCSVWEPTEAFFGQGTRLTVV.

This clonotype appeared a few times. The chain combines TRBV7-8 with TRBJ2-5; 10 nucleotides line up with TRBD1. The germline V gene encodes CDR1 SGHVS and CDR2 FQNEAQ. With V trimmed by 1 base and J by 2 bases, 4 bases remained unmatched. The CDR3 extends over 16 amino acids. The CDR3 DNA follows: TGTGCCAGCAGCTTAGGGACAGGGGGTGGGCAAGAGACCCAGTACTTC. Its protein is CASSLGTGGGQETQYF.

This clonotype was seen a handful of times. The V call is TRBV30, the J call TRBJ2-3; no firm D call. Germline assignment: CDR1 GTSNPN and CDR2 SVGIG (reference sequence). Trimming removed 0 bases from V and 0 bases from J, with 10 bases in between. This CDR3 is 15 amino acids long. The CDR3 is CAWSVLYGSTDTQYF. The CDR3, as DNA: TGTGCCTGGAGTGTACTATACGGTAGCACAGATACGCAGTATTTT.

This clonotype was found a few times. The chain combines TRBV7-9 with TRBJ1-4; D is unresolved. From germline, CDR1 is SEHNR and CDR2 FQNEAQ (reference sequence). Trimming pared 6 bases from V and 8 bases from J, leaving 13 bases between. This CDR3 comprises 13 residues. Here the CDR3 DNA reads TGTGCCAGCAGACCTGGGGTATACGAAAAACTGTTTTTT. Translated: CASRPGVYEKLFF.

The V gene is TRBV6-5, the J gene TRBJ2-7; 7 bases agree with TRBD2. The CDR3 totals 15 residues. Unmatched junction bases numbered 7, after V lost 5 bases and J lost 0 bases. Germline CDR1 and CDR2: MNHEY and SVGAGI. The CDR3 here is CASSGLGGSSYEQYF. The DNA of the CDR3 is TGTGCCAGCAGTGGGCTCGGGGGGAGCTCCTACGAGCAGTACTTC.

This clonotype showed up just a few times. The chain has TRBV27 and TRBJ1-3; D ambiguous. Germline V gene sequence: CDR1 MNHEY, CDR2 SMNVEV (reference sequence). This CDR3 region has 16 residues. The V gene lost 2 bases and the J gene lost 2 bases, with 13 bases spanning the gap. The CDR3 nucleotides are TGTGCCAGCAGTTTAACCGCCGGGAGCCCTGGAAACACCATATATTTT. This gives the protein CASSLTAGSPGNTIYF.

The chain uses TRBV28 and TRBJ1-3; D is possibly TRBD1 (5 bases). Germline CDR1 MDHEN, CDR2 SYDVKM. Trimming took 6 bases from V and 1 from J, leaving 19 bases between them. The CDR3 spans 17 residues. This CDR3 is CASSQGARRYSGNTIYF. CDR3 nucleotide sequence: TGTGCCAGCAGCCAAGGGGCCCGCCGGTATTCTGGAAACACCATATATTTT.

CDR3 bases: TGTGCCAGCAGTGATAGCAGGGCGCTCAATGAGCAGTTCTTC. It translates to CASSDSRALNEQFF. The chain employs TRBV25-1 and TRBJ2-1, with D possibly matching TRBD1 (5 bases). There are 14 residues in the CDR3. The germline CDR1 and CDR2 sequences are MGHDK and SYGVNS. The V gene lost 3 bases and the J gene lost 6 bases, with 12 bases spanning the gap.

The J gene is TRBJ2-7, the V gene TRBV5-1, with 8 bases lining up with TRBD1. Germline values: CDR1 SGHRS, CDR2 YFSETQ. Unmatched junction bases numbered 8, after V lost 0 bases and J lost 6 bases. The CDR3 length is 15 residues. CDR3 in amino acids: CASSLGTGLGLEQYF. The CDR3 region has the DNA TGCGCCAGCAGCTTGGGGACAGGGCTCGGTCTCGAGCAGTACTTC.

The rearrangement uses TRBV19 and TRBJ1-1; D uncertain. The germline V gene encodes CDR1 LNHDA and CDR2 SQIVND (reference sequence). V shed 3 bases and J shed 1 base, with 12 bases lying between them. The CDR3 extends over 15 amino acids. The CDR3 DNA sequence: TGTGCCAGTAGTATGGGGATTATTGGGAACACTGAAGCTTTCTTT. It yields the protein CASSMGIIGNTEAFF. Filled out from reference TRBV19 and TRBJ1-1, the complete variable domain reads DGGITQSPKYLFRKEGQNVTLSCEQNLNHDAMYWYRQDPGQGLRLIYYSQIVNDFQKGDIAEGYSVSREKKESFPLTVTSAQKNPTAFYLCASSMGIIGNTEAFFGQGTRLTVV.

The CDR3 loop reads CASSLVWEGGYTF. CDR3 DNA: TGTGCCAGCAGCTTGGTCTGGGAAGGAGGCTACACCTTC. V and J are TRBV5-5 and TRBJ1-2; no firm D call. V lost 0 bases and J 8 bases, leaving 11 bases between the germline ends. From germline, CDR1 is SGHKS and CDR2 YYEKEE (reference sequence). This CDR3 spans 13 amino acids.

This chain joins TRBV4-1 and TRBJ1-2; D gene unclear. The CDR3 is made up of 15 amino acids. Trimming shortened V by 0 bases and J by 2 bases, and 10 bases separated the two germline ends. Germline loops: CDR1 MGHRA, CDR2 YSYEKL. The CDR3 sequence: CASSQDLPGNYGYTF. The DNA for the CDR3 is TGCGCCAGCAGCCAAGATCTACCGGGGAACTATGGCTACACCTTC.

This clonotype turned up a few times. This sequence joins TRBV6-5 and TRBJ2-1, with 11 bases aligning to TRBD2. The CDR3 has 16 residues. The V gene end was trimmed by 5 bases and the J gene end by 4 bases; junction bases not matched to a gene: 7. From germline, CDR1 is MNHEY and CDR2 SVGAGI. CDR3 sequence: CASSTGTSGAYNEQFF. For the CDR3, the DNA is TGTGCCAGCAGTACAGGGACTAGCGGAGCTTACAATGAGCAGTTCTTC.

This clonotype was observed a handful of times. V gene TRBV10-3 combines with J gene TRBJ1-2, with unresolved D. V was clipped by 6 bases and J by 6 bases, with 5 bases between them. The germline V gene has CDR1 ENHRY and CDR2 SYGVKD. The CDR3 sequence is 10 residues long. CDR3 nucleotide sequence: TGTGCCATCAGGTCTAATGGCTACACCTTC. Protein: CAIRSNGYTF.

This clonotype occurred a few times. The chain links TRBV6-6 to TRBJ1-5, with 9 bases matching TRBD1. The ends lost 4 bases at V and 2 bases at J; junction bases unmatched: 6. Germline CDR1 MNHNY, CDR2 SVGAGI (reference sequence). This CDR3 region has 16 residues. CDR3 in amino acids: CASSSGTGTRNQPQHF. In nucleotides, the CDR3 is TGTGCCAGCAGTTCCGGGACAGGGACACGCAATCAGCCCCAGCATTTT.

This clonotype occurred many times. The V call is TRBV14, the J call TRBJ2-1; 14 bases agree with TRBD2. Germline CDR1 and CDR2: SGHDN and FVKESK. V was pared by 5 bases and J by 1 base, with 4 bases of the junction left unmatched. The CDR3 has 17 amino acids. The CDR3 DNA reads as TGTGCCAGCAGCACCCGACTAGCGGGAGGGTCCTACAATGAGCAGTTCTTC. Translating it yields CASSTRLAGGSYNEQFF.

The CDR3 here is CASSYSGGTSGQSNYEQYF. CDR3 bases: TGTGCCAGCAGTTACTCGGGGGGGACTAGCGGGCAATCTAACTACGAGCAGTACTTC. The gene calls are TRBV6-5 and TRBJ2-7, with 12 bases lining up with TRBD2. The CDR3 runs 19 residues. V shed 0 bases and J 3 bases; nucleotides not matched to a gene: 12. Germline V gives CDR1 MNHEY, CDR2 SVGAGI.

This chain joins TRBV4-2 and TRBJ2-7; 12 nucleotides match TRBD1. Germline trimming cut 0 bases from V and 5 bases from J; bases unmatched to any gene: 8. Germline V lookup: CDR1 LGHNA, CDR2 YNFKEQ. The CDR3 length is 17 residues. The CDR3 region is CASSQEWRGTGGNEQYF. The DNA of the CDR3 is TGTGCCAGCAGCCAAGAGTGGAGGGGGACAGGGGGCAACGAGCAGTACTTC.

This clonotype turned up a few times. The rearrangement links TRBV29-1 to TRBJ2-1; 9 nucleotides line up with TRBD1. Trimming cost V 5 bases and J 11 bases; bases outside gene matches: 16. Germline CDR1 SQVTM, CDR2 ANQGSEA. The CDR3 spans 15 residues. The CDR3 region is CSVLDPGTGLGKQFF. The CDR3 nucleotides are TGCAGCGTTTTGGACCCCGGGACAGGGTTGGGGAAGCAGTTCTTC.

The chain combines TRBV2 with TRBJ1-2, with a possible D match to TRBD1 (5 bases). Germline CDR1 is SNHLY and CDR2 is FYNNEI. The length of the CDR3 is 14 residues. Deletions cut 2 bases from V and 5 bases from J, with 12 bases between. In DNA form, the CDR3 reads TGTGCCAGCAGTGAACCCGGGACGGCGTATGGCTACACCTTC. Its protein product is CASSEPGTAYGYTF.

V usage is TRBV3-1 and J usage is TRBJ2-1, with 10 bases identical to TRBD1. Germline V lookup: CDR1 LGHDT, CDR2 YNNKEL (reference sequence). The CDR3 consists of 16 residues. V trimming: 4 bases; J trimming: 10 bases; junction bases outside the gene matches: 13. CDR3 sequence reads: CASSPSRQGAPREQFF. CDR3 coding DNA: TGTGCCAGCAGCCCCAGTCGACAGGGGGCCCCAAGGGAGCAGTTCTTC.